This T cell receptor beta chain derives from a study of shared clonotypes between healthy human individuals. Study-level background: Two women and a few men aged 18 to 49 made up the donors.

From germline, CDR1 is MNHEY and CDR2 SMNVEV (reference sequence). The ends were cut back, 3 bases at V and 1 base at J, with 6 bases in the middle. There are 13 residues in the CDR3. Genomic DNA from each subset was divided evenly over several immunoSEQ plates. Assay used: immunoSEQ multiplex PCR; TCRdb lists only in-frame clones, some missing. The sample has around 2.3 million clones, around 95% seen once. This chain uses TRBV27 with TRBJ1-1, with D hard to call. Sequencing input: naive CD4+ T cells sorted from blood. As to subset: CD45RA+ positively selected. The clonotype comes from a young man in good health. CDR3 nucleotides: TGTGCCAGCAGTTTCTTCCGGAACACTGAAGCTTTCTTT. This codes for CASSFFRNTEAFF.